The next 29 T cell receptor beta chains were all read from a single sample in a study of blood T cell repertoires in COVID-19. The data were produced by immunoSEQ multiplex PCR, yet TCRdb's version contains in-frame clones alone and is incomplete. The sample lists roughly 290,000 clones; about 86% were seen once. Sequences were obtained from peripheral blood. All receptors come from a woman aged 25 to 39 who had recovered from COVID-19.

The chain couples TRBV28 to TRBJ1-4, with TRBD1 as a possible D gene (5 bases). Germline CDR1 MDHEN, CDR2 SYDVKM. Trimming took off 6 bases at V and 7 bases at J, with 15 bases between the two ends. This CDR3 spans 14 amino acids. The CDR3 protein is CASSQGGLREKLFF. The CDR3 nucleotides read TGTGCCAGCAGCCAGGGTGGACTACGTGAAAAACTGTTTTTT. The variable domain in full, completed from reference TRBV28 and TRBJ1-4, reads DVKVTQSSRYLVKRTGEKVFLECVQDMDHENMFWYRQDPGLGLRLIYFSYDVKMKEKGDIPEGYSVSREKKERFSLILESASTNQTSMYLCASSQGGLREKLFFGSGTQLSVL.

The chain uses TRBV6-5 and TRBJ2-7, with TRBD1 identical over 9 bases. V lost 6 bases and J lost 0; bases outside the gene matches: 3. The CDR3 consists of 14 residues. Germline CDR1 MNHEY, CDR2 SVGAGI. The CDR3 sequence is CASRVGQGSYEQYF. CDR3 bases: TGTGCCAGCAGAGTGGGACAGGGCTCCTACGAGCAGTACTTC.

The chain links TRBV28 to TRBJ2-7, with a tentative D call TRBD2 (5 bases). V lost 7 bases to trimming and J lost 3 bases, with 13 bases between them. The CDR3 runs 13 residues. CDR1 and CDR2 (germline): MDHEN, SYDVKM. DNA for the CDR3: TGTGCCAGCACCATACCTAGCAGCTACGAGCAGTACTTC. It translates to CASTIPSSYEQYF. The full variable domain, completed using reference TRBV28 and TRBJ2-7, is DVKVTQSSRYLVKRTGEKVFLECVQDMDHENMFWYRQDPGLGLRLIYFSYDVKMKEKGDIPEGYSVSREKKERFSLILESASTNQTSMYLCASTIPSSYEQYFGPGTRLTVT.

This chain links TRBV19 with TRBJ1-1; no clear D gene. CDR1 is LNHDA and CDR2 is SQIVND in the germline V gene (reference sequence). This CDR3 has 12 residues. Trimming removed 9 bases at V and 4 bases at J, with 12 bases between. The CDR3 DNA is TGTGCCAGCCTCACTGGTAGCACTGAAGCTTTCTTT. Its translation is CASLTGSTEAFF.

The chain is built from TRBV19 and TRBJ1-1; D is uncertain. The CDR3 sequence is 11 residues long. Trimming stripped 8 bases from V and 1 base from J, with 5 bases between. Germline CDR1 reads LNHDA; CDR2 reads SQIVND (reference sequence). CDR3 sequence reads: CASEQNTEAFF. The CDR3 DNA reads as TGTGCCAGTGAGCAGAACACTGAAGCTTTCTTT. Based on the CDR3 plus reference TRBV19 and TRBJ1-1, the full variable domain is DGGITQSPKYLFRKEGQNVTLSCEQNLNHDAMYWYRQDPGQGLRLIYYSQIVNDFQKGDIAEGYSVSREKKESFPLTVTSAQKNPTAFYLCASEQNTEAFFGQGTRLTVV.

DNA for the CDR3: TGTGCCAGTAGATGGGGCGGTCACGAGCAGTACTTC. Residues: CASRWGGHEQYF. This rearrangement joins TRBV19 to TRBJ2-7, with TRBD1 as a possible D gene (5 bases). The CDR3 loop spans 12 amino acids. Germline assignment: CDR1 LNHDA and CDR2 SQIVND (reference sequence). Deletions cut 6 bases from V and 5 bases from J, with 11 bases between.

This clone came up a few times. This chain uses TRBV7-2 with TRBJ2-1, with D perhaps matching TRBD1 (6 bases). The germline gives CDR1 SGHTA, CDR2 FQGNSA. The V end was cut by 3 bases, the J end by 8 bases, with 23 bases between. This CDR3 contains 17 residues. DNA of the CDR3: TGTGCCAGCAGCTTCCTCAACAGGGCTACCTCCCAGGATGAGCAGTTCTTC. Its protein product is CASSFLNRATSQDEQFF.

The chain has TRBV15 and TRBJ1-4; D ambiguous. Deletions cut 5 bases from V and 8 bases from J, with 18 bases between. The CDR3 spans 15 residues. Germline lookup yields CDR1 LNHNV and CDR2 YYDKDF (reference sequence). This CDR3 reads CATSPRRGLSEKLFF. The CDR3 DNA is TGTGCCACCAGCCCACGCCGGGGATTAAGCGAAAAACTGTTTTTT.

This chain uses TRBV28 with TRBJ1-1; no definite D call. With 3 bases removed from V and 6 bases from J, the gap between germline ends came to 11 bases. The CDR3 sequence is 13 residues long. Germline CDR1 and CDR2: MDHEN and SYDVKM. CDR3 sequence: CASSFQGRSEAFF. CDR3 nucleotide sequence: TGTGCCAGCAGTTTCCAAGGGAGGTCTGAAGCTTTCTTT.

The CDR3 DNA reads TGCGCCAGCACCTCCGGGGGGGCGGGCACTGAAGCTTTCTTT. Translating it yields CASTSGGAGTEAFF. The chain combines TRBV5-1 with TRBJ1-1, with a possible D match to TRBD1 (6 bases). CDR1 SGHRS and CDR2 YFSETQ come from the germline V gene. There are 14 residues in the CDR3. The germline V and J ends were trimmed by 6 bases and 4 bases, with 16 bases remaining between them.

The rearrangement uses TRBV15 and TRBJ1-4; 9 bases line up with TRBD1. Germline-derived CDR1 and CDR2 are LNHNV and YYDKDF (reference sequence). V shed 0 bases, J shed 8 bases, and the junction held 7 bases outside the gene matches. The CDR3 covers 16 residues. The CDR3 DNA reads TGTGCCACCAGCAGAGAGGGCCGGGACAGGGCCGAAAAACTGTTTTTT. It is translated as CATSREGRDRAEKLFF.

This sequence joins TRBV5-1 and TRBJ2-3, with 11 bases fitting TRBD2. Per the germline V gene, CDR1 is SGHRS and CDR2 is YFSETQ. This CDR3 region has 15 residues. The V segment lost 0 bases and the J segment 5 bases; nucleotides outside the gene matches: 2. CDR3 DNA sequence: TGCGCCAGCAGCTTGGTAGCGGGGGGGCTAGATACGCAGTATTTT. Protein: CASSLVAGGLDTQYF.

The chain recombines TRBV10-1 with TRBJ2-5; D is unresolved. Germline CDR1 WNHNN, CDR2 SYGVQD (reference sequence). V was cut by 4 bases and J by 2 bases, with 14 bases left in between. The CDR3 contains 15 residues. The DNA of the CDR3 is TGCGCCAGCAGTGGAGGCTTAGGAAGGCAAGAGACCCAGTACTTC. Translating it yields CASSGGLGRQETQYF.

The V call is TRBV9, the J call TRBJ1-2; 10 nucleotides line up with TRBD1. V shed 3 bases and J 8 bases; nucleotides not matched to a gene: 4. Germline-derived CDR1 and CDR2 are SGDLS and YYNGEE. CDR3 length: 13 residues. CDR3 loop: CASSGQGAQGYTF. The CDR3 nucleotides read TGTGCCAGCAGCGGACAGGGGGCGCAGGGCTACACCTTC.

The chain links TRBV11-3 to TRBJ2-5; 9 nucleotides line up with TRBD1. V trimming: 5 bases; J trimming: 4 bases; junction bases outside the gene matches: 14. Per germline, CDR1 SGHNT and CDR2 YENEEA. This CDR3 is 17 amino acids long. This CDR3 reads CASSQTPGTGYGETQYF. Here the CDR3 DNA reads TGTGCCAGCAGCCAAACTCCCGGGACAGGGTATGGAGAGACCCAGTACTTC.

The table lists this clone with a few counts. The V gene is TRBV6-6, the J gene TRBJ1-3; D gene unclear. The CDR3 runs 15 residues. Germline V gene lookup returns CDR1 MNHNY and CDR2 SVGAGI (reference sequence). The V gene lost 2 bases and the J gene lost 0 bases, with 8 bases spanning the gap. The CDR3 coding sequence is TGTGCCAGCAGTTACGGCGGACTCTCTGGAAACACCATATATTTT. Its translation: CASSYGGLSGNTIYF.

The chain links TRBV29-1 to TRBJ2-7, with 8 bases lining up with TRBD1. The CDR3 is 13 amino acids. Germline trimming cut 4 bases from V and 6 bases from J; bases unmatched to any gene: 8. In germline, CDR1 is SQVTM, CDR2 ANQGSEA. The CDR3, as DNA: TGCAGCGTTGGGTCGCAGGGGGCTGGCGAGCAGTACTTC. It yields the protein CSVGSQGAGEQYF.

The V gene is TRBV5-6, the J gene TRBJ2-5; D is possibly TRBD1 (6 bases). This CDR3 is 14 amino acids long. V was clipped by 2 bases and J by 3 bases, with 11 bases between them. From germline, CDR1 is SGHDT and CDR2 YYEEEE. This chain's CDR3 is CASSFRGSEETQYF. In DNA, the CDR3 is TGTGCCAGCAGCTTCAGGGGCTCAGAAGAGACCCAGTACTTC.

The CDR3 nucleotides read TGTGCCAGCAGTTTAACAGGGAAGAATCAGCCCCAGCATTTT. Protein sequence: CASSLTGKNQPQHF. The V call is TRBV28, the J call TRBJ1-5; perhaps TRBD1 as D (6 bases). This CDR3 is 14 amino acids long. Trimming pared 2 bases from V and 4 bases from J, leaving 9 bases between. CDR1 MDHEN and CDR2 SYDVKM come from the germline V gene. The full variable domain, rest sourced from reference TRBV28 and TRBJ1-5, is DVKVTQSSRYLVKRTGEKVFLECVQDMDHENMFWYRQDPGLGLRLIYFSYDVKMKEKGDIPEGYSVSREKKERFSLILESASTNQTSMYLCASSLTGKNQPQHFGDGTRLSIL.

The gene calls are TRBV4-1 and TRBJ1-5; 7 nucleotides agree with TRBD1. The ends lost 1 base at V and 6 bases at J; junction bases unmatched: 6. The CDR3 extends over 15 amino acids. The germline CDR1 and CDR2 sequences are MGHRA and YSYEKL. CDR3 coding DNA: TGCGCCAGCAGCCAAGGACAGGGTGGGAGTCAGCCCCAGCATTTT. Translating gives CASSQGQGGSQPQHF.

J is TRBJ1-4 and V is TRBV2; D gene uncertain. V was shortened by 8 bases and J by 0 bases, with 10 bases between the two germline ends. CDR1 is SNHLY and CDR2 is FYNNEI in the germline V gene. This CDR3 comprises 14 residues. The CDR3 nucleotides read TGTGCCAGCGTAAGGGAGGCAACTAATGAAAAACTGTTTTTT. Protein: CASVREATNEKLFF.

The chain recombines TRBV7-9 with TRBJ2-5; 10 bases match TRBD1. In germline, CDR1 is SEHNR, CDR2 FQNEAQ (reference sequence). The trim removed 5 bases at V and 4 bases at J, leaving 19 bases unmatched. This CDR3 has 19 residues. The CDR3 here is CASSHGLLGDRGPRETQYF. The CDR3 nucleotides are TGTGCCAGCAGCCACGGCCTCCTAGGGGACAGGGGACCGAGAGAGACCCAGTACTTC.

The rearrangement links TRBV9 to TRBJ1-4; D call uncertain. Trimming took 2 bases from V and 11 from J, leaving 16 bases between them. Germline V gives CDR1 SGDLS, CDR2 YYNGEE. The CDR3 is made up of 14 amino acids. The CDR3 nucleotides are TGTGCCAGCAGCGTGGGCCCTAACGTTGAGAAACTGTTTTTT. The encoded protein is CASSVGPNVEKLFF.

The chain joins TRBV19 to TRBJ2-5, with TRBD2 matching over 11 bases. Germline V gives CDR1 LNHDA, CDR2 SQIVND (reference sequence). The CDR3 is 19 amino acids. With 4 bases clipped from V and 2 bases from J, the junction kept 15 bases outside the gene matches. CDR3 amino acids: CASSTLAGGRRGGQETQYF. DNA of the CDR3: TGTGCCAGTAGTACATTAGCGGGAGGGCGGAGAGGGGGGCAAGAGACCCAGTACTTC. The full variable domain, with the rest looked up from reference TRBV19 and TRBJ2-5, is DGGITQSPKYLFRKEGQNVTLSCEQNLNHDAMYWYRQDPGQGLRLIYYSQIVNDFQKGDIAEGYSVSREKKESFPLTVTSAQKNPTAFYLCASSTLAGGRRGGQETQYFGPGTRLLVL.

CDR3 nucleotide sequence: TGTGCCAGCAGCCAAGAAGGACAGGGTACTCGAAACACCATATATTTT. Protein: CASSQEGQGTRNTIYF. The chain links TRBV3-1 (or the pseudogene TRBV3-2) to TRBJ1-3, with 8 bases identical to TRBD1. The junction had 6 bases not matched to a gene; V was cut back by 0 bases and J by 5 bases. Germline V gene data show CDR1 as LGHDT and CDR2 as YNNKEL (reference sequence). The CDR3 is made up of 16 amino acids.

The chain recombines TRBV27 with TRBJ2-7; TRBD2 matches 9 bases. With V trimmed by 0 bases and J by 5 bases, 5 bases remained unmatched. The CDR3 sequence is 15 residues long. Germline values: CDR1 MNHEY, CDR2 SMNVEV (reference sequence). CDR3 protein: CASSLSSGSSDEQYF. The CDR3 DNA sequence: TGTGCCAGCAGTTTATCTAGCGGGAGTTCAGACGAGCAGTACTTC.

The chain couples TRBV3-1 (or the pseudogene TRBV3-2) to TRBJ2-1; D is uncertain. Trimming took off 1 base at V and 8 bases at J, with 9 bases between the two ends. Germline V gene sequence: CDR1 LGHDT, CDR2 YNNKEL (reference sequence). The CDR3 totals 13 residues. The CDR3 sequence is CASSQVLGDEQFF. The CDR3 DNA reads TGTGCCAGCAGCCAAGTGCTAGGTGATGAGCAGTTCTTC.

This clone has just a few counts. This chain links TRBV29-1 with TRBJ2-7, with a possible D match to TRBD2 (5 bases). This CDR3 is built from 12 residues. Looked up from germline, CDR1 is SQVTM and CDR2 is ANQGSEA. V lost 4 bases and J 4 bases, leaving 11 bases between the germline ends. The CDR3 loop reads CSVAVRGYEQYF. CDR3 DNA sequence: TGCAGCGTTGCAGTACGGGGTTACGAGCAGTACTTC.

The V call is TRBV29-1, the J call TRBJ1-1, with 9 bases aligning to TRBD1. The CDR3 has 17 amino acids. The V gene's germline CDR1 is SQVTM and CDR2 ANQGSEA. The CDR3 coding sequence is TGCAGGACCGGGTCCGGGACAGGGTCTCAAGAGAACACTGAAGCTTTCTTT. This sequence encodes CRTGSGTGSQENTEAFF.